Listed below are T cell receptor beta chains from one sample, sequenced in a study of technical replicates of blood from several donors. Sequencing was performed with immunoSEQ multiplex PCR; in TCRdb, only in-frame clones are kept and a portion is missing. The sample carries around 83,000 clones, roughly 92% recorded once. Source material: T cells isolated from PBMCs. The receptors were gathered from a human donor in good health. Both conserved end residues are part of each CDR3. The order of the fields is V gene, D gene, CDR3 length, J gene, CDR3 DNA, CDR3 protein. D genes are given only for firm matches.

V: TRBV5-8; D: -; length: 13; J: TRBJ2-7; DNA: TGTGCCAGCAGCTGGACAGTCTCCTACGAGCAGTACTTC; CDR3: CASSWTVSYEQYF
V: TRBV2; D: TRBD1; length: 16; J: TRBJ2-6; DNA: TGTGCCAGCTCACGGACAGGGTCATCTGGGGCCAACGTCCTGACTTTC; CDR3: CASSRTGSSGANVLTF
V: TRBV7-9; D: -; length: 14; J: TRBJ2-3; DNA: TGTGCCAGCACACCGGGACATACCACAGATACGCAGTATTTT; CDR3: CASTPGHTTDTQYF
V: TRBV5-4; D: -; length: 17; J: TRBJ2-1; DNA: TGTGCCAGCAGCTTGGGGCGTGGCGCGGGATCCTACAATGAGCAGTTCTTC; CDR3: CASSLGRGAGSYNEQFF
V: TRBV27; D: TRBD2; length: 14; J: TRBJ2-7; DNA: TGTGCCAGCAGTTTATCCGGGACTAGGGGCGAGCAGTACTTC; CDR3: CASSLSGTRGEQYF
V: TRBV9; D: -; length: 14; J: TRBJ2-1; DNA: TGTGCCAGCAGCGTAGCCGAATACAACAATGAGCAGTTCTTC; CDR3: CASSVAEYNNEQFF
V: TRBV4-2; D: TRBD1; length: 17; J: TRBJ1-1; DNA: TGTGCCAGCAGCCATTATACAGGGGTAGGGGGGAACACTGAAGCTTTCTTT; CDR3: CASSHYTGVGGNTEAFF
V: TRBV7-2; D: TRBD1; length: 15; J: TRBJ1-4; DNA: TGTGCCAGCAGCTCACAGACAGGGGCTGGTGAAAAACTGTTTTTT; CDR3: CASSSQTGAGEKLFF
V: TRBV27; D: -; length: 13; J: TRBJ2-7; DNA: TGTGCCAGCAGTTTATTTTTAACAAGCGAGCAGTACTTC; CDR3: CASSLFLTSEQYF
V: TRBV9; D: -; length: 16; J: TRBJ1-2; DNA: TGTGCCAGCAGCGCGAACGAGAGGCGGAATAACTATGGCTACACCTTC; CDR3: CASSANERRNNYGYTF
V: TRBV28; D: TRBD2; length: 16; J: TRBJ2-2; DNA: TGTGCCAGCAGTCCTTCCGGGACTAGTGGGGTCGGGGAGCTGTTTTTT; CDR3: CASSPSGTSGVGELFF
V: TRBV30; D: -; length: 14; J: TRBJ1-1; DNA: TGTGCCTGGAGTGTTGGACAGCCGAACACTGAAGCTTTCTTT; CDR3: CAWSVGQPNTEAFF
V: TRBV7-9; D: -; length: 12; J: TRBJ1-4; DNA: TGTGCCATACAGGGTGGTAATGAAAAACTGTTTTTT; CDR3: CAIQGGNEKLFF
V: TRBV19; D: TRBD1; length: 16; J: TRBJ2-2; DNA: TGTGCCAGTAGTATCACCGGGACAGGGGACACCGGGGAGCTGTTTTTT; CDR3: CASSITGTGDTGELFF
V: TRBV14; D: -; length: 13; J: TRBJ2-1; DNA: TGTGCCAGCAGCCAAGGATTCGGCAATGAGCAGTTCTTC; CDR3: CASSQGFGNEQFF
V: TRBV10-1; D: -; length: 13; J: TRBJ1-5; DNA: TGCGCCAACAGGACAGCGAACAATCAGCCCCAGCATTTT; CDR3: CANRTANNQPQHF
V: TRBV27; D: TRBD1; length: 13; J: TRBJ1-2; DNA: TGTGCCAGCAGTTTGACAGGGTCACCTGGCTACACCTTC; CDR3: CASSLTGSPGYTF
V: TRBV30; D: TRBD1; length: 14; J: TRBJ2-7; DNA: TGTGCCTGGAGTCGGGACAGCAATCGCTACGAGCAGTACTTC; CDR3: CAWSRDSNRYEQYF